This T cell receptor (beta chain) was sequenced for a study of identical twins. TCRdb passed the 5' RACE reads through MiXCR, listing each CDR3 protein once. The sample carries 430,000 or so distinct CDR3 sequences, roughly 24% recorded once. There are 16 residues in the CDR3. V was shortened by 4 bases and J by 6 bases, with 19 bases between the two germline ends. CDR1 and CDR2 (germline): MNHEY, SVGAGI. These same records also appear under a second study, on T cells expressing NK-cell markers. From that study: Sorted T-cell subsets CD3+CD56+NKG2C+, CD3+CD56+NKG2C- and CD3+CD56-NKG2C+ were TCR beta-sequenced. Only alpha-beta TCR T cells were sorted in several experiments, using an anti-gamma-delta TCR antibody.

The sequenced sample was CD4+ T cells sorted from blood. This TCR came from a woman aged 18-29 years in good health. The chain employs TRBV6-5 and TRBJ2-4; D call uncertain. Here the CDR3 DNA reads TGTGCCAGCAGTTTAGAGAGGAACGGCAGAGGAAACATTCAGTACTTC. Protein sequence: CASSLERNGRGNIQYF.